This T cell receptor (beta chain) was sequenced in a study of shared clonotypes between healthy human individuals. Turning to the study itself: The cohort had a couple of women and three men, ages 18 to 49. The plates for each donor numbered three CD4 naive, three CD4 memory, two CD8 naive and one CD8 memory. Study-level findings and limits: Among donors, the sharing of clonotypes was expected to be influenced by sequencing depth. The sharing of about 5% of naive CD4 clonotypes was seen across a handful of donors.

Positively selected for CCR7, the CD45RO-negative cells used as naive CD8 cells excluded terminally differentiated effector memory CD45RA+ cells. The CDR3 is 15 residues long. Trimming took 2 bases from V and 3 from J; bases not matched to a gene: 2. The V gene's germline CDR1 is MNHNS and CDR2 SASEGT. TCRdb's copy holds only in-frame clones and misses some; the assay was immunoSEQ multiplex PCR. This sample has about 2.1 million clones, with about 94% found just once. This clone was recorded only once. Its matching antigen is unknown. The source of this sequence is a man between 18 and 35 years old in good health. Some clones in this sample may be carry-over from other donors' samples. The sequencing input was naive CD8+ T cells from PBMCs. J is TRBJ2-1 and V is TRBV6-1; TRBD2 aligns across 9 bases. CDR3 in DNA: TGTGCCAGCAGTGAACTAGCGGGAATCTACAATGAGCAGTTCTTC. Protein: CASSELAGIYNEQFF.